The next 18 T cell receptor beta chains were all read from a single sample in a study of spatial heterogeneity in lung cancer. Documented time point: blood at routine non-recurrence follow-up after resection. TCRdb passed the 5' RACE reads through MiXCR, listing each CDR3 protein once. Of about 70,000 distinct CDR3 sequences in the sample, roughly 9% are singletons; the top ten hold under 2.5%. Sequencing used PBMCs, obtained at follow-up. Receptors were obtained from a female donor with early-stage non-small cell lung cancer.

This clonotype was seen only a few times. The chain links TRBV7-8 to TRBJ1-2; D perhaps matches TRBD1 (5 bases). Germline CDR1 is SGHVS and CDR2 is FQNEAQ. The CDR3 contains 19 residues. V lost 5 bases and J 3 bases, leaving 28 bases between the germline ends. CDR3 coding DNA: TGTGCCAGCAGCCTTAAACATAGAAGGGACGGCGATCACTACTATGGCTACACCTTC. It yields the protein CASSLKHRRDGDHYYGYTF.

This clonotype was picked up many times. This chain uses TRBV6-2 or TRBV6-3 with TRBJ2-3; 8 nucleotides align to TRBD2. Looked up from germline, CDR1 is MNHEY and CDR2 is SVGEGT. V was pared by 6 bases and J by 2 bases, with 4 bases of the junction left unmatched. The CDR3 runs to 14 residues. The chain's CDR3 is CASSLLAVTDTQYF. The CDR3 coding sequence is TGTGCCAGCAGCTTACTAGCGGTCACAGATACGCAGTATTTT.

This clonotype was observed at least ten times. The chain couples TRBV4-1 to TRBJ2-1; D possibly matches TRBD1 or TRBD2 (5 bases each). V was pared by 3 bases and J by 8 bases, with 14 bases between. The germline V gene encodes CDR1 MGHRA and CDR2 YSYEKL. The CDR3 consists of 14 residues. In DNA, the CDR3 is TGCGCCAGCAGCCAGGGACCCAATCAAGATGAGCAGTTCTTC. Amino acids: CASSQGPNQDEQFF.

This clonotype was seen ten or more times. The rearrangement links TRBV28 to TRBJ2-7, with D perhaps matching TRBD2 (6 bases). The CDR3 totals 14 residues. V dropped 5 bases and J dropped 3 bases, with 14 bases sitting between them. Germline V gives CDR1 MDHEN, CDR2 SYDVKM. CDR3 protein: CASSPLREDYEQYF. The CDR3 DNA reads as TGTGCCAGCAGTCCCCTCAGGGAGGACTACGAGCAGTACTTC.

This clonotype was counted at least ten times. The chain carries TRBV5-1 and TRBJ2-1; D may be TRBD2 (5 bases). The CDR3 is 15 residues long. V lost 3 bases, J lost 5 bases, and 15 bases lay in between. CDR1 SGHRS and CDR2 YFSETQ come from the germline V gene. Here the CDR3 DNA reads TGCGCCAGCAGCTGGAGGTTAGAACCCGACAATGAGCAGTTCTTC. Protein: CASSWRLEPDNEQFF.

This clonotype was picked up many times. The rearrangement joins TRBV11-2 to TRBJ2-3; 9 bases line up with TRBD1. The CDR3 length is 15 residues. Germline values: CDR1 SGHAT, CDR2 FQNNGV. J lost 7 bases, V lost 4 bases, and 9 bases had no gene match. The CDR3 here is CASSSAGQGWNTQYF. CDR3 DNA: TGTGCCAGCAGCTCTGCTGGACAGGGGTGGAATACGCAGTATTTT.

In this sample, this clonotype turned up many times. The chain joins TRBV7-3 to TRBJ2-3; D unresolved. Germline CDR1 SGHTA, CDR2 FQGTGA. The CDR3 is 13 residues long. Trimming took off 8 bases at V and 0 bases at J, with 9 bases between the two ends. CDR3 sequence (DNA): TGTGCCAGCGCGGTCTTTAGCACAGATACGCAGTATTTT. It is translated as CASAVFSTDTQYF.

This clonotype was detected many times. The rearrangement joins TRBV7-6 to TRBJ2-2; 8 bases match TRBD1. The CDR3 length is 16 residues. Germline loops: CDR1 SGHVS, CDR2 FNYEAQ. With 5 bases clipped from V and 2 bases from J, the junction kept 7 bases outside the gene matches. The CDR3 nucleotides are TGTGCCAGCAGCGTTCAGGGGGCCGGCAACACCGGGGAGCTGTTTTTT. Amino acids: CASSVQGAGNTGELFF.

The chain uses TRBV15 and TRBJ1-5; tentatively, D is TRBD1 (5 bases). Germline CDR1 LNHNV, CDR2 YYDKDF (reference sequence). The CDR3 spans 17 residues. V was trimmed by 0 bases and J by 0 bases, leaving 12 bases between them. The CDR3 is CATSRDRGFGSNQPQHF. CDR3 nucleotides: TGTGCCACCAGCAGAGATAGGGGTTTTGGTAGCAATCAGCCCCAGCATTTT. Full variable domain (rest looked up from reference TRBV15 and TRBJ1-5): DAMVIQNPRYQVTQFGKPVTLSCSQTLNHNVMYWYQQKSSQAPKLLFHYYDKDFNNEADTPDNFQSRRPNTSFCFLDIRSPGLGDTAMYLCATSRDRGFGSNQPQHFGDGTRLSIL.

In this sample, this clonotype turned up a few times. This chain links TRBV7-2 with TRBJ2-7, with TRBD2 matching over 8 bases. The length of the CDR3 is 15 residues. Germline V lookup: CDR1 SGHTA, CDR2 FQGNSA. Trimming at V came to 3 bases and at J to 0 bases, leaving 4 bases not matched to a gene. The CDR3 DNA reads TGTACCAGCAGCTTCACCAGCGGGAGCTCCTACGAGCAGTACTTC. Its protein is CTSSFTSGSSYEQYF.

This clonotype was recorded at least ten times. The V and J genes are TRBV5-1 and TRBJ2-7; the match to TRBD2 covers 12 bases. The CDR3 runs to 15 residues. Germline loops: CDR1 SGHRS, CDR2 YFSETQ. J lost 4 bases, V lost 2 bases, and 4 bases had no gene match. CDR3 residues: CASSFGLAGGYEQYF. The CDR3 DNA is TGCGCCAGCAGCTTTGGTCTAGCGGGAGGGTACGAGCAGTACTTC.

The chain couples TRBV24-1 to TRBJ1-5; 9 nucleotides line up with TRBD1. This CDR3 spans 14 amino acids. The V and J ends lost 9 bases and 4 bases, in that order; junction bases with no gene match: 6. Per germline, CDR1 KGHDR and CDR2 SFDVKD. The CDR3 region is CATDSGTGNQPQHF. Here the CDR3 DNA reads TGTGCCACCGATTCCGGGACAGGGAATCAGCCCCAGCATTTT.

The chain links TRBV3-1 to TRBJ1-2; unclear D gene. Trimming removed 1 base at V and 8 bases at J, with 11 bases between. CDR1 LGHDT and CDR2 YNNKEL come from the germline V gene (reference sequence). The CDR3 has 13 amino acids. The CDR3 protein is CASSQGFDSGYTF. The CDR3 region has the DNA TGTGCCAGCAGCCAAGGTTTCGATTCCGGCTACACCTTC.

In this sample, this clonotype turned up many times. The chain has TRBV7-3 and TRBJ2-3; possibly TRBD2 for D (6 bases). Germline CDR1 reads SGHTA; CDR2 reads FQGTGA. This CDR3 has 15 residues. Trimming took off 2 bases at V and 0 bases at J, with 9 bases between the two ends. The CDR3, as DNA: TGTGCCAGCAGCTTACGCGGGACTAGCACAGATACGCAGTATTTT. It encodes CASSLRGTSTDTQYF.

There are a few counts of this clonotype. The chain uses TRBV11-3 and TRBJ2-1; the match to TRBD1 covers 7 bases. The ends lost 2 bases at V and 8 bases at J; junction bases unmatched: 6. Germline V gene lookup returns CDR1 SGHNT and CDR2 YENEEA. The CDR3 has 14 residues. Here the CDR3 DNA reads TGTGCCAGCAGCTTATCGGCCCAGGGGGATGAGCAGTTCTTC. It is translated as CASSLSAQGDEQFF.

Points on this clonotype: A much larger clone differs by one base, so this may be a read error. This chain uses TRBV7-6 with TRBJ2-1; a weak D match, TRBD1 (5 bases). Per the germline V gene, CDR1 is SGHVS and CDR2 is FNYEAQ. The CDR3 covers 15 residues. This CDR3 reads CVSSLAGRSYNEQFF. CDR3 bases: TGTGTCAGCAGCTTAGCAGGGCGCTCCTACAATGAGCAGTTCTTC.

This clonotype was counted ten times or more. The chain has TRBV6-4 and TRBJ2-2; a weak D match, TRBD2 (5 bases). The CDR3 sequence is 16 residues long. V shed 0 bases and J shed 3 bases, with 11 bases lying between them. Germline CDR1 MRHNA, CDR2 SNTAGT. The CDR3 coding sequence is TGTGCCAGCAGTGACTCCGAGGGCCTCGACACCGGGGAGCTGTTTTTT. It yields the protein CASSDSEGLDTGELFF.

This clonotype has more than one count but fewer than ten. This chain links TRBV5-1 with TRBJ1-1; the match to TRBD1 covers 8 bases. The junction had 10 bases not matched to a gene; V was cut back by 2 bases and J by 4 bases. In germline, CDR1 is SGHRS, CDR2 YFSETQ. The CDR3 is 16 residues long. This CDR3 is CASSLQGVEIGTEAFF. CDR3 DNA sequence: TGCGCCAGCAGCTTACAGGGGGTCGAGATTGGCACTGAAGCTTTCTTT. The complete variable domain, with remaining parts taken from reference TRBV5-1 and TRBJ1-1, reads KAGVTQTPRYLIKTRGQQVTLSCSPISGHRSVSWYQQTPGQGLQFLFEYFSETQRNKGNFPGRFSGRQFSNSRSEMNVSTLELGDSALYLCASSLQGVEIGTEAFFGQGTRLTVV.